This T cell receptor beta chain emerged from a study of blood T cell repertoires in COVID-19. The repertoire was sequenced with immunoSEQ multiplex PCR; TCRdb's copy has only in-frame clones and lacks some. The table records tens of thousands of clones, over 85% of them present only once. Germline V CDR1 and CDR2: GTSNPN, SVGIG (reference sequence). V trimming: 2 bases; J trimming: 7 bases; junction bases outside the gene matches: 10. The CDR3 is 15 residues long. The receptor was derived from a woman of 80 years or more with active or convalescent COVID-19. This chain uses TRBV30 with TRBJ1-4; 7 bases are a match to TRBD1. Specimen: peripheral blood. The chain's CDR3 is CAWSSRGGRVEKLFF. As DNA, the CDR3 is TGTGCCTGGAGTTCCCGAGGGGGCAGGGTTGAAAAACTGTTTTTT.